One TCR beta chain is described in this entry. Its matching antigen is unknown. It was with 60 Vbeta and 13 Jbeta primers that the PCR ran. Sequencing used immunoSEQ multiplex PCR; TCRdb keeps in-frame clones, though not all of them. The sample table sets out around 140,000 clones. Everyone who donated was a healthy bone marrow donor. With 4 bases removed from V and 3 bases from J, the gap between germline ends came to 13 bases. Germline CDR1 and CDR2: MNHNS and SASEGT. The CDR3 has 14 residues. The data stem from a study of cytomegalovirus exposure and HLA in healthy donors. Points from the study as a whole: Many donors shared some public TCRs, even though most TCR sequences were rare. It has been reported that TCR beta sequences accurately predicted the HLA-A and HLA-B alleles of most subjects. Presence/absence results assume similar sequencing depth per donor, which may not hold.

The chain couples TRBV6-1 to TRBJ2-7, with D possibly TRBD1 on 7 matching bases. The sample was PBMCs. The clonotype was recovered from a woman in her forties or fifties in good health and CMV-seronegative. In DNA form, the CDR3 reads TGTGCCAGCAGTGTGGCAGGGGGGATCTACGAGCAGTACTTC. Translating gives CASSVAGGIYEQYF.